This T cell receptor (beta chain) was profiled in a study of cytomegalovirus exposure and HLA in healthy donors. In germline, CDR1 is SGHRS, CDR2 YFSETQ. The germline V and J ends were trimmed by 4 bases and 3 bases, with 14 bases remaining between them. The CDR3 has 14 residues. The PCR was carried out with 60 Vbeta primers and 13 Jbeta primers. The data were produced by immunoSEQ multiplex PCR, yet TCRdb's version contains in-frame clones alone and is incomplete. The listing records roughly 60,000 clones. The V call is TRBV5-1, the J call TRBJ2-7, with D possibly TRBD1 on 5 matching bases. This sequence originates from a woman between 18 and 29 years old in good health and CMV-seronegative. Material for sequencing was PBMCs. The CDR3 protein is CASSPPGSHYEQYF. The CDR3 DNA follows: TGCGCCAGCAGCCCCCCAGGGTCGCACTACGAGCAGTACTTC.